The text below deals with one TCR beta chain. The antigen it binds to is not known. The record has no base qualities; no much larger clone is one base away. The collaborating institutions used their own protocols to collect whole blood in K2EDTA tubes. For TCRbeta analysis, collaborator samples were shipped as frozen whole blood, as isolated PBMCs, or as DNA extracted from either sample type. TCRbeta CDR3 regions were amplified from genomic DNA by means of the immunoSEQ Assay, a bias-controlled multiplex PCR. In the authors' own workflow: The number of nucleated cells in each sample was estimated by amplification of reference gene primers within the assay. To quantify the absolute abundance of each unique TCRbeta CDR3 rearrangement, sequence reads were collapsed and filtered. Productive Simpson clonality was computed per sample as the square root of Simpson's diversity index over productive rearrangements. Entries here come from immuneACCESS through TCRdb and include only in-frame sequences with V and J called. Some clones fail to appear in such tables; in the studies checked, an unresolved V gene covers under half of the shortfall, and the cause of the remainder is unknown. D and trimming come from the DNA, and the V and J calls and clone size come from that table. The sample table contains tens of thousands of clones; only one count was recorded for more than 70% of them. In total, the top ten clones hold roughly 13% of the sample.

The data were taken from a study of blood T cell repertoires in COVID-19 (dated by TCRdb to 2019 to 2021). Regarding the study in general: Collaborator samples came from the United States, Italy and Spain and covered acute and convalescent phases of COVID-19. The material from the prospective study consisted of cDNA or gDNA derived from T cells, B-cell-depleted T cells, or PBMCs. The dataset comprised deeply sampled blood TCRbeta repertoires from subjects exposed to, actively infected with, or recovered from COVID-19. The repertoires were released in a freely available public database intended as a resource for research on the immune response to SARS-CoV-2. Samples came from the ongoing ImmuneRACE study (first 160 participants) plus 1,254 subjects from 6 global collaborators. A de-identified subject ID, COVID-19 status, age in years and sex were almost always included in the sample metadata. Where available, HLA class I and class II types were obtained from metadata supplied by the sample provider rather than from assay-based typing.

The full study reports these points: Clinical and demographic metadata were provided uncurated, with the amount varying by source and participant.

V is clipped by 0 bases and J by 2 bases, and the sequence between their germline boundaries is 18 bases long. From its cysteine to its phenylalanine, the CDR3 spans 18 amino acids. The only DNA kept is the CDR3, 54 bases in frame from the first base. CDR1 and CDR2 were assigned from the germline V gene as LGHNA and YSLEER. The sequence was obtained from a human donor in a cohort sampled during active COVID-19. Sequenced input: peripheral blood. The chain couples TRBV4-3 to TRBJ2-3, with TRBD2 perhaps the D gene, on 6 matching bases. At the DNA level, the sequence is TGCGCCAGCAGCCAAGATCGAGCGAGGGGAGGATTCACAGATACGCAGTATTTT. It specifies CASSQDRARGGFTDTQYF.